This paragraph covers one T cell receptor beta chain sequence. What it recognizes is unknown. Baseline was the first blood sampling point, followed by cycle 4 day 1 and cycle 7 day 1. The entry originates in a study of OX40 agonist ivuxolimab in advanced cancers. V lost 2 bases, J lost 4 bases, and 11 bases stayed unmatched. The germline V gene has CDR1 MNHEY and CDR2 SMNVEV (reference sequence). CDR3 size: 17 residues. The repertoire was sequenced with immunoSEQ multiplex PCR; TCRdb's copy has only in-frame clones and lacks some. Altogether 39,000 or so clones are present, about 88% being singletons, with the ten largest covering 9.5% to 13%. Study-wide points: Determination of antigen specificity was not performed for the expanded peripheral T cells. Dose levels from 0.1 to 3.0 mg/kg saw CD4+ and CD8+ blood T cells expand clonally by week 6.

Here the sequenced sample was CD4+ or CD8+ T cells sorted from blood, taken in a trial of the OX40 agonist ivuxolimab. This clonotype originated in an adult with an advanced solid tumor such as melanoma, head and neck, liver or kidney cancer. The chain uses TRBV27 and TRBJ2-3, with 8 bases identical to TRBD2. DNA for the CDR3: TGTGCCAGCAGTTTACAGGTCCTAGCGGGTCATGCAGATACGCAGTATTTT. Translating it yields CASSLQVLAGHADTQYF.